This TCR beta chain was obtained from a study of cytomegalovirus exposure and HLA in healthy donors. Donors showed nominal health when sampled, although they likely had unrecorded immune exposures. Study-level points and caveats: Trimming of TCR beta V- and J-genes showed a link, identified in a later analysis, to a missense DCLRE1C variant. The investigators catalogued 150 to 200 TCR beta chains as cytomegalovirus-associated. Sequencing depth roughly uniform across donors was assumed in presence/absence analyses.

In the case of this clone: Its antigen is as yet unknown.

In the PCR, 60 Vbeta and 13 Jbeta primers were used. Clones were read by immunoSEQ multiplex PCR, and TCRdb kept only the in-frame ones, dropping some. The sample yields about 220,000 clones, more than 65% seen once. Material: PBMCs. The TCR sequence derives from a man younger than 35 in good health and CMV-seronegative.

The CDR3 coding sequence is TGTGCCAGCAGCTTCGGACTAACCCCTGGGGAGCAGTTCTTC. This codes for CASSFGLTPGEQFF. The chain recombines TRBV7-9 with TRBJ2-1; tentatively, D is TRBD2 (6 bases). Trimming pared 3 bases from V and 10 bases from J, leaving 16 bases between. This CDR3 comprises 14 residues. Germline CDR1 is SEHNR and CDR2 is FQNEAQ (reference sequence).